This T cell receptor beta chain appears in the sequencing data of a study of blood T cell repertoires in COVID-19. The overall study: The cDNA or gDNA used as material had been derived from T cells, B-cell-depleted T cells, or PBMCs.

The CDR3 runs to 13 residues. The germline V gene encodes CDR1 SGHDT and CDR2 YYEEEE. Trimming cost V 4 bases and J 8 bases; bases outside gene matches: 3. TCRdb keeps only in-frame clones here, not all; method: immunoSEQ multiplex PCR. The sample consists of approximately 140,000 clones, less than 80% of them appearing once. The TCR originated in a man in his fifties or sixties with acute or convalescent COVID-19. The sequencing sample was made of peripheral blood. The chain employs TRBV5-6 and TRBJ2-3; 11 bases match TRBD1. The CDR3 nucleotides are TGTGCCAGCAGCCTCGGGACAGGGGGTACGCAGTATTTT. As protein: CASSLGTGGTQYF.